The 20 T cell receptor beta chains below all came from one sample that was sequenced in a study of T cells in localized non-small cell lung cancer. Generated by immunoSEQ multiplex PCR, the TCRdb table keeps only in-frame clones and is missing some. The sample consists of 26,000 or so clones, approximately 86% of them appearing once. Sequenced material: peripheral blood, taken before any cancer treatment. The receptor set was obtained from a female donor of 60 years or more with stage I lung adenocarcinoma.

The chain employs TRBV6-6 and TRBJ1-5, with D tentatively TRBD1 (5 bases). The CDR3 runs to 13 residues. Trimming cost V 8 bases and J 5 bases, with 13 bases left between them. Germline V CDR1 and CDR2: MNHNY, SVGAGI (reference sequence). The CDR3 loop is CASGRGVDQPQHF. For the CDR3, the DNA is TGTGCCAGCGGGAGAGGGGTAGATCAGCCCCAGCATTTT.

The CDR3 region has the DNA TGTGCCAGCCGAAACGGACTAAATCAAGAGACCCAGTACTTC. This encodes CASRNGLNQETQYF. This chain links TRBV5-4 with TRBJ2-5; possibly TRBD2 for D (6 bases). Germline values: CDR1 SGHNT, CDR2 YYREEE (reference sequence). This CDR3 contains 14 residues. V lost 7 bases and J lost 2, with 15 bases in between.

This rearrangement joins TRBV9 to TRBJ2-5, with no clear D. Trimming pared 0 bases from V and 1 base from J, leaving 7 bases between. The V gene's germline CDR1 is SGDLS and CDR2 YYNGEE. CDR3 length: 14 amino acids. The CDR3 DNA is TGTGCCAGCAGCGTAGCTGGCAGCCAAGAGACCCAGTACTTC. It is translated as CASSVAGSQETQYF.

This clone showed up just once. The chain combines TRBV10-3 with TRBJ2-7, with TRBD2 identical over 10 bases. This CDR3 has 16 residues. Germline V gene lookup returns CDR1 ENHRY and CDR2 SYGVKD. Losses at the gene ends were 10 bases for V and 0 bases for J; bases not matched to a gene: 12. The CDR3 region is CATDSGTSAPSYEQYF. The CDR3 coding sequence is TGTGCCACCGATTCCGGGACTAGCGCTCCCTCCTACGAGCAGTACTTC.

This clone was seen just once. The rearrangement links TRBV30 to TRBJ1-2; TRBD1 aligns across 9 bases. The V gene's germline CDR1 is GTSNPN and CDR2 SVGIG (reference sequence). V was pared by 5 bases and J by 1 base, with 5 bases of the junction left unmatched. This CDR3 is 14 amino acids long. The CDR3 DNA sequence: TGTGCCTGGGGTAGACAGGGGGTTAACTATGGCTACACCTTC. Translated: CAWGRQGVNYGYTF.

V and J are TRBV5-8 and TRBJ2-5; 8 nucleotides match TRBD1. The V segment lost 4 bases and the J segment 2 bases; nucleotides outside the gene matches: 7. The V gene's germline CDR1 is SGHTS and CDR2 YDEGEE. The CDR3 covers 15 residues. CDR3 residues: CASSTGGSRQETQYF. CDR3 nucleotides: TGTGCCAGCAGCACAGGGGGTTCCAGGCAAGAGACCCAGTACTTC.

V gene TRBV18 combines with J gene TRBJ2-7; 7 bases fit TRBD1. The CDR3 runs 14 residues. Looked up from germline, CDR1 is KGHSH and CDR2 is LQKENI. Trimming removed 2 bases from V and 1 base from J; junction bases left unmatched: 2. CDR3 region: CASSPGRGSYEQYF. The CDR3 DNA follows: TGTGCCAGCTCACCAGGCAGGGGGTCCTACGAGCAGTACTTC. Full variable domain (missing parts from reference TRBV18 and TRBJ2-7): NAGVMQNPRHLVRRRGQEARLRCSPMKGHSHVYWYRQLPEEGLKFMVYLQKENIIDESGMPKERFSAEFPKEGPSILRIQQVVRGDSAAYFCASSPGRGSYEQYFGPGTRLTVT.

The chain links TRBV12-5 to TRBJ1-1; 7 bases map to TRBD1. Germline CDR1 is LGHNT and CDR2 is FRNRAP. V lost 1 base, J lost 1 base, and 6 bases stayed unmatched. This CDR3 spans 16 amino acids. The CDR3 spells CASGLAPTGRNTEAFF. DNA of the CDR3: TGTGCTAGTGGTTTGGCCCCGACAGGGCGGAACACTGAAGCTTTCTTT. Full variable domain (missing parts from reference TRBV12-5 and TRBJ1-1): DARVTQTPRHKVTEMGQEVTMRCQPILGHNTVFWYRQTMMQGLELLAYFRNRAPLDDSGMPKDRFSAEMPDATLATLKIQPSEPRDSAVYFCASGLAPTGRNTEAFFGQGTRLTVV.

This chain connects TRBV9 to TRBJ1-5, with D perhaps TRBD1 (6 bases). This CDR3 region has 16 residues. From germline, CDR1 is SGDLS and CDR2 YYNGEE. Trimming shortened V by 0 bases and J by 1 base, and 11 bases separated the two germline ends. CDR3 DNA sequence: TGTGCCAGCAGCGTAGATGGGGGCACCAGCAATCAGCCCCAGCATTTT. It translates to CASSVDGGTSNQPQHF.

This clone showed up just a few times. The CDR3 coding sequence is TGTGCCAGCAGCCCCACCGGGGGACGCAGGGAGATTAGGGATGGCTACACCTTC. Its protein is CASSPTGGRREIRDGYTF. The V call is TRBV21-1, the J call TRBJ1-2. TRBV21-1 is recorded as a pseudogene. CDR3 length: 18 residues.

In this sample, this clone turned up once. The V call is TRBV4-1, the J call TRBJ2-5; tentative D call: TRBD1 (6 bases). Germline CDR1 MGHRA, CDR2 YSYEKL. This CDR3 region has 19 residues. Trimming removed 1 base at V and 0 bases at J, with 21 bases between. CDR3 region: CASSQGLAAYGTYQETQYF. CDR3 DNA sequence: TGCGCCAGCAGCCAAGGCCTGGCCGCATACGGGACATACCAAGAGACCCAGTACTTC.

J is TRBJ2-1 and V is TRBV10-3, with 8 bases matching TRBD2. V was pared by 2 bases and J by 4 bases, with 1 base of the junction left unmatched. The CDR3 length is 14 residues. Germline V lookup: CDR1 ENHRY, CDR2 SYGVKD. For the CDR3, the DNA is TGTGCCATCAGTGAGACTAGCGGATACAATGAGCAGTTCTTC. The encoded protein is CAISETSGYNEQFF.

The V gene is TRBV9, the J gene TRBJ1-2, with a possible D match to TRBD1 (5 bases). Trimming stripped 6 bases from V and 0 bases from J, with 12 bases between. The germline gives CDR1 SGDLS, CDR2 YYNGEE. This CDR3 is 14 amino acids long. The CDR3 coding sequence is TGTGCCAGCACCAGACGGGGGACTAACTATGGCTACACCTTC. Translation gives CASTRRGTNYGYTF. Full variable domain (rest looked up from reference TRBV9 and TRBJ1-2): DSGVTQTPKHLITATGQRVTLRCSPRSGDLSVYWYQQSLDQGLQFLIQYYNGEERAKGNILERFSAQQFPDLHSELNLSSLELGDSALYFCASTRRGTNYGYTFGSGTRLTVV.

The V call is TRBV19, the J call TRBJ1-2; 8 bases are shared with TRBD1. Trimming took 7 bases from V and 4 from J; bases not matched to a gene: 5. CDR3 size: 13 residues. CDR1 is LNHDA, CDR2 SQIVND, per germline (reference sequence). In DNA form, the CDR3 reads TGTGCCAGTAACCGCGGACAGGGCTATGGCTACACCTTC. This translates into CASNRGQGYGYTF.

Here the CDR3 DNA reads TGCAGTGCCGGTAATGAAAAACTGTTTTTT. Residues: CSAGNEKLFF. V usage is TRBV20-1 and J usage is TRBJ1-4; D not resolved. This CDR3 has 10 residues. Germline values: CDR1 DFQATT, CDR2 SNEGSKA (reference sequence). The germline V and J ends were trimmed by 6 bases and 4 bases, with 3 bases remaining between them.

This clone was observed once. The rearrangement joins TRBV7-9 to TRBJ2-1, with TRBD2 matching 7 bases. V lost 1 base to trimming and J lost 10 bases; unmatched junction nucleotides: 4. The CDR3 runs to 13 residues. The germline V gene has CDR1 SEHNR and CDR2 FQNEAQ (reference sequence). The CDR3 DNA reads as TGTGCCAGCAGCTTAGGGTCCGGGAGGGAGCAGTTCTTC. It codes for CASSLGSGREQFF. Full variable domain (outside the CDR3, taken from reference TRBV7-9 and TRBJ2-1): DTGVSQNPRHKITKRGQNVTFRCDPISEHNRLYWYRQTLGQGPEFLTYFQNEAQLEKSRLLSDRFSAERPKGSFSTLEIQRTEQGDSAMYLCASSLGSGREQFFGPGTRLTVL.

CDR3 bases: TGTGCCTGGAGTTTACAGAGCTCCTACGAGCAGTACTTC. It specifies CAWSLQSSYEQYF. The chain is built from TRBV30 and TRBJ2-7; D not resolved. The CDR3 sequence is 13 residues long. Germline CDR1 is GTSNPN and CDR2 is SVGIG (reference sequence). Trimming left V 2 bases short and J 0 bases short, with 8 bases between. The full variable domain, completed using reference TRBV30 and TRBJ2-7, is SQTIHQWPATLVQPVGSPLSLECTVEGTSNPNLYWYRQAAGRGLQLLFYSVGIGQISSEVPQNLSASRPQDRQFILSSKKLLLSDSGFYLCAWSLQSSYEQYFGPGTRLTVT.

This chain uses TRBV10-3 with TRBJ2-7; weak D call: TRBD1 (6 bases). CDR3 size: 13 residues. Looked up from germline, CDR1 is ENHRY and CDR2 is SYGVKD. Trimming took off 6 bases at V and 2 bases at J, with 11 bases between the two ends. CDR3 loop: CAIRGGPTYEQYF. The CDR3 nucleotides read TGTGCCATCAGAGGGGGTCCAACCTACGAGCAGTACTTC.

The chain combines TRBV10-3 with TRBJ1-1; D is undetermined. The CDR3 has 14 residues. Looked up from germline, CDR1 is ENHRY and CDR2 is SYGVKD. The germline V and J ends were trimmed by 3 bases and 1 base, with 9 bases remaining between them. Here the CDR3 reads CAISDGYGNTEAFF. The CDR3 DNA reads TGTGCCATCAGTGATGGTTACGGGAACACTGAAGCTTTCTTT.

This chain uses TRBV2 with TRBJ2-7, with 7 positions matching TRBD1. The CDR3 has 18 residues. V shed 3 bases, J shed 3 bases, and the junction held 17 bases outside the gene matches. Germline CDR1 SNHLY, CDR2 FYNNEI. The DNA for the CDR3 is TGTGCCAGCAGTGACCCCTCCCCGGGACAGTACCTTTACTACGAGCAGTACTTC. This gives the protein CASSDPSPGQYLYYEQYF.